These 20 T cell receptor beta chains were sequenced from one sample in a study of control samples from healthy donors and cancer patients. The assay was immunoSEQ multiplex PCR, and TCRdb's table has in-frame clones only and misses some. Here the sample spans roughly 88,000 clones, over 80% being singletons. Sequenced material: blood. These receptors were obtained from a young man in good health.

This clone has only one observation. V gene TRBV6-5 combines with J gene TRBJ1-6; D ambiguous. Trimming stripped 6 bases from V and 7 bases from J, with 16 bases between. In germline, CDR1 is MNHEY, CDR2 SVGAGI. The CDR3 is made up of 15 amino acids. The CDR3 DNA follows: TGTGCCAGCAGCGACCGGACCCGAGGGAATTCACCCCTCCACTTT. Protein: CASSDRTRGNSPLHF.

The chain uses TRBV9 and TRBJ1-1; TRBD1 agrees at 7 bases. Germline values: CDR1 SGDLS, CDR2 YYNGEE. CDR3 size: 16 residues. V was clipped by 4 bases and J by 0 bases; unmatched bases: 9. Here the CDR3 reads CASSPGQAMMNTEAFF. The CDR3, as DNA: TGTGCCAGCAGCCCTGGACAGGCCATGATGAACACTGAAGCTTTCTTT. Using reference TRBV9 and TRBJ1-1 for the parts outside the CDR3, the full variable domain is DSGVTQTPKHLITATGQRVTLRCSPRSGDLSVYWYQQSLDQGLQFLIQYYNGEERAKGNILERFSAQQFPDLHSELNLSSLELGDSALYFCASSPGQAMMNTEAFFGQGTRLTVV.

The chain joins TRBV27 to TRBJ2-6; D may be TRBD2 (5 bases). Germline CDR1 and CDR2: MNHEY and SMNVEV (reference sequence). This CDR3 is 17 amino acids long. V lost 5 bases to trimming and J lost 0 bases, with 14 bases between them. The CDR3: CASSRRAVSSGANVLTF. DNA of the CDR3: TGTGCCAGCAGTCGGAGAGCGGTAAGCTCTGGGGCCAACGTCCTGACTTTC.

The V call is TRBV24-1, the J call TRBJ2-5; D is possibly TRBD1 (5 bases). The CDR3 covers 14 residues. V shed 3 bases and J shed 1 base, with 8 bases lying between them. Germline-derived CDR1 and CDR2 are KGHDR and SFDVKD. CDR3: CATSDDSPQETQYF. The DNA for the CDR3 is TGTGCCACCAGTGATGACAGTCCCCAAGAGACCCAGTACTTC.

The chain combines TRBV3-1 (or the pseudogene TRBV3-2) with TRBJ2-2, with D unclear. The CDR3 runs to 16 residues. V lost 3 bases, J lost 1 base, and 12 bases lay in between. The germline CDR1 and CDR2 sequences are LGHDT and YNNKEL (reference sequence). The DNA for the CDR3 is TGTGCCAGCAGCCACAGGTCCCTCGGGAACACCGGGGAGCTGTTTTTT. The encoded protein is CASSHRSLGNTGELFF.

CDR3 amino acids: CASSAQLLGGRSDTGELFF. CDR3 in DNA: TGTGCCAGCAGTGCCCAACTACTAGGGGGACGGAGTGACACCGGGGAGCTGTTTTTT. The rearrangement uses TRBV28 and TRBJ2-2; D perhaps matches TRBD1 (6 bases). This CDR3 spans 19 amino acids. V shed 5 bases and J shed 3 bases, with 25 bases lying between them. Germline-derived CDR1 and CDR2 are MDHEN and SYDVKM.

The chain employs TRBV7-3 and TRBJ2-3; 8 nucleotides line up with TRBD2. With 6 bases clipped from V and 0 bases from J, the junction kept 5 bases outside the gene matches. Looked up from germline, CDR1 is SGHTA and CDR2 is FQGTGA. CDR3 length: 15 amino acids. The CDR3 loop reads CASRRSGASTDTQYF. The CDR3 nucleotides are TGTGCCAGCAGGCGTAGCGGGGCCAGCACAGATACGCAGTATTTT.

The rearrangement joins TRBV7-9 to TRBJ2-1, with D unresolved. Germline CDR1 reads SEHNR; CDR2 reads FQNEAQ (reference sequence). The V end was cut by 2 bases, the J end by 8 bases, with 7 bases between. CDR3 length equals 12 residues. The CDR3 protein is CASSLFVDEQFF. DNA for the CDR3: TGTGCCAGCAGCTTATTTGTCGATGAGCAGTTCTTC.

The chain employs TRBV10-3 and TRBJ1-1; no clear D gene. The CDR3 totals 14 residues. CDR1 and CDR2 (germline): ENHRY, SYGVKD. Deletions cut 10 bases from V and 2 bases from J, with 17 bases between. CDR3 sequence (DNA): TGTGCCACTTCCCGGACCGGGGTTAACACTGAAGCTTTCTTT. Its translation is CATSRTGVNTEAFF.

The chain carries TRBV16 and TRBJ1-6; perhaps TRBD1 as D (5 bases). Per germline, CDR1 KGHSY and CDR2 FQNENV. This CDR3 has 17 amino acids. With 4 bases removed from V and 0 bases from J, the gap between germline ends came to 13 bases. CDR3 protein: CASSRRAGSSYNSPLHF. The CDR3 nucleotides read TGTGCCAGCAGCCGACGAGCAGGGTCCTCCTATAATTCACCCCTCCACTTT.

A few counts support this clone. The J gene is TRBJ1-6, the V gene TRBV4-2, with D uncertain. The CDR3 spans 15 residues. The V end was cut by 1 base, the J end by 6 bases, with 10 bases between. Germline lookup yields CDR1 LGHNA and CDR2 YNFKEQ. CDR3 DNA: TGTGCCAGCAGCCAAGCTCTCCCCCCTAATTCACCCCTCCACTTT. Its protein product is CASSQALPPNSPLHF.

The chain joins TRBV5-4 to TRBJ2-3; D is tentatively TRBD1 or TRBD2 (6 bases each). The CDR3 loop spans 16 amino acids. In germline, CDR1 is SGHNT, CDR2 YYREEE (reference sequence). Trimming cost V 3 bases and J 0 bases, with 14 bases left between them. This CDR3 reads CASSSGGSPSTDTQYF. The CDR3 DNA reads TGTGCCAGCAGCTCCGGGGGCAGCCCTAGCACAGATACGCAGTATTTT. Variable domain in full (rest from reference TRBV5-4 and TRBJ2-3): ETGVTQSPTHLIKTRGQQVTLRCSSQSGHNTVSWYQQALGQGPQFIFQYYREEENGRGNFPPRFSGLQFPNYSSELNVNALELDDSALYLCASSSGGSPSTDTQYFGPGTRLTVL.

V and J are TRBV5-1 and TRBJ2-3; D ambiguous. Trimming removed 0 bases from V and 0 bases from J, with 11 bases in between. The CDR3 loop spans 16 amino acids. CDR1 is SGHRS and CDR2 is YFSETQ in the germline V gene. DNA of the CDR3: TGCGCCAGCAGCTTGGGGTCAGGCCTGAGCACAGATACGCAGTATTTT. As protein: CASSLGSGLSTDTQYF.

V and J are TRBV20-1 and TRBJ1-4, with 7 bases identical to TRBD1. Unmatched junction bases numbered 10, after V lost 3 bases and J lost 6 bases. CDR1 and CDR2 (germline): DFQATT, SNEGSKA (reference sequence). The CDR3 contains 15 residues. The CDR3 reads CSASDPGRGHEKLFF. The CDR3 DNA reads as TGCAGTGCTAGTGATCCCGGGAGGGGGCATGAAAAACTGTTTTTT.

The chain is built from TRBV27 and TRBJ1-2; TRBD1 aligns across 12 bases. After removal of 5 bases from V and 10 bases from J, the junction contained 8 bases not matched to a gene. The length of the CDR3 is 14 residues. The germline CDR1 and CDR2 sequences are MNHEY and SMNVEV (reference sequence). CDR3 sequence: CASSLDRDRGHYTF. The CDR3 nucleotides read TGTGCCAGCAGTCTGGACCGGGACAGGGGGCACTACACCTTC.

The CDR3 DNA sequence: TGTGCCAGCAGTGACGGAATGAACACTGAAGCTTTCTTT. Its translation is CASSDGMNTEAFF. The chain carries TRBV7-9 and TRBJ1-1; D unresolved. The germline V and J ends were trimmed by 6 bases and 0 bases, with 8 bases remaining between them. There are 13 residues in the CDR3. Germline CDR1 is SEHNR and CDR2 is FQNEAQ (reference sequence).

CDR3 protein: CATSRLGTSGDIQYF. The CDR3 coding sequence is TGTGCCACCAGCAGACTCGGGACTAGCGGGGACATTCAGTACTTC. The rearrangement links TRBV15 to TRBJ2-4, with 13 bases lining up with TRBD2. In germline, CDR1 is LNHNV, CDR2 YYDKDF (reference sequence). V gave up 2 bases and J gave up 8 bases; unmatched junction bases: 3. The CDR3 covers 15 residues. The full variable domain, in which reference TRBV15 and TRBJ2-4 provide the parts outside the CDR3, is DAMVIQNPRYQVTQFGKPVTLSCSQTLNHNVMYWYQQKSSQAPKLLFHYYDKDFNNEADTPDNFQSRRPNTSFCFLDIRSPGLGDTAMYLCATSRLGTSGDIQYFGAGTRLSVL.

V and J are TRBV3-1 (or the pseudogene TRBV3-2) and TRBJ2-7; possibly TRBD1 or TRBD2 for D (5 bases each). The CDR3 spans 12 residues. Trimming pared 10 bases from V and 2 bases from J, leaving 12 bases between. Looked up from germline, CDR1 is LGHDT and CDR2 is YNNKEL (reference sequence). The CDR3 is CATSRVTYEQYF. The CDR3 DNA follows: TGTGCCACTAGCAGGGTAACCTACGAGCAGTACTTC.

The V call is TRBV30, the J call TRBJ1-5, with 10 nucleotides matching TRBD1. With 1 base clipped from V and 1 base from J, the junction kept 7 bases outside the gene matches. Germline V lookup: CDR1 GTSNPN, CDR2 SVGIG (reference sequence). The CDR3 runs to 17 residues. DNA of the CDR3: TGTGCCTGGAGTGCAAGCCCGGGACAGGGGAGCAATCAGCCCCAGCATTTT. Protein: CAWSASPGQGSNQPQHF.

This rearrangement joins TRBV4-1 to TRBJ1-2; 9 bases are a match to TRBD1. CDR1 and CDR2 (germline): MGHRA, YSYEKL. V shed 0 bases and J 7 bases; nucleotides not matched to a gene: 6. The CDR3 loop spans 15 amino acids. Here the CDR3 DNA reads TGCGCCAGCAGCCAAGATCCCGGGACAGGGTTTGGCTACACCTTC. Protein product: CASSQDPGTGFGYTF.